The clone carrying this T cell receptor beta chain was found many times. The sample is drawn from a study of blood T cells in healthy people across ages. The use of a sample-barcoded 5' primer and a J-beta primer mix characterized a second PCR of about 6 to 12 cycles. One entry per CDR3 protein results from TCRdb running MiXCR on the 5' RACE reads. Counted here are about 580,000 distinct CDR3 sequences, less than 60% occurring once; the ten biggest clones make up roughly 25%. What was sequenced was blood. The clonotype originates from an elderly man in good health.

The CDR3 is CASSYFGGYYGYTF. As DNA, the CDR3 is TGTGCCAGCAGTTACTTCGGCGGATACTATGGCTACACCTTC. The V and J genes are TRBV6-5 and TRBJ1-2; D is unclear. Trimming removed 1 base at V and 3 bases at J, with 9 bases between. This CDR3 is built from 14 residues. CDR1 is MNHEY and CDR2 is SVGAGI in the germline V gene.